Included here is one T cell receptor beta chain sequence, with context. The sample originates from a study of blood T cell repertoires in COVID-19. Libraries were prepared by immunoSEQ multiplex PCR; TCRdb keeps only in-frame clonotypes and omits some of them. The sample holds some 180,000 clones, more than 75% seen once. V lost 7 bases, J lost 3 bases, and 3 bases stayed unmatched. This CDR3 spans 13 amino acids. Sequencing was carried out using PBMCs or T cells enriched from blood (not recorded which). V gene TRBV12-3 or TRBV12-4 combines with J gene TRBJ2-1, with 7 nucleotides matching TRBD2. This sequence originates from a man aged 55 to 69 who had been exposed to COVID-19. In DNA form, the CDR3 reads TGTGCCAGCACCCGGGACTACTACAATGAGCAGTTCTTC. Its translation is CASTRDYYNEQFF.